What follows is one TCR beta chain and its context. This clonotype was detected only a few times. Its antigen is still unknown. No qualities accompany the bases; no much larger clone lies one base away. This entry belongs to a study of T cells after yellow fever vaccination (dated by TCRdb to between 2018 and 2021). With respect to the entire study: The SMART-Seq v4 Ultra Low Input RNA kit was used to prepare libraries from fractions with low cell numbers. Blood samples were taken at several timepoints before and after primary and secondary immunization, and bulk PBMC replicates and cell subsets were isolated. Bulk TCR alpha and beta repertoires were sequenced longitudinally to track T-cell clones before and after primary and booster YFV17D yellow fever vaccination. Two healthy male donors, one aged 18 to 30 and one aged 30 to 40 years, made up the cohort. The paper's findings and limits, for the study overall: FACS-sorted repertoires could contain abundant contaminating clonotypes from the bulk population, so computational filtering was required. Most clones expanded after primary vaccination (96% of CD4 and approximately 90% of CD8) were re-detected after the booster, suggesting that broad memory maintenance occurred. The study included only a couple of donors, which limits how far the findings can be generalized. A small share of clonotypes occurred in both CD4 and CD8 compartments, likely arising from convergent recombination. Compared with the primary T-cell response, the secondary T-cell response was weaker but faster, peaking on day 5 rather than day 15.

The treatment or condition label, as the study defines it: live attenuated yellow fever vaccine strain. PBMCs were isolated from peripheral blood using a standard Ficoll-Paque protocol. CD4 and CD8 T-cell fractions were isolated with Dynabeads CD4 and CD8 positive selection kits. RNA was extracted with TriZol from bulk PBMCs, CD4 and CD8 fractions, and dextramer-positive and dextramer-negative fractions. Instrument used: Illumina NovaSeq 6000. TCR cDNA was synthesized by 5'RACE template switching, through which a universal primer site and unique molecular identifiers were introduced. Priming of cDNA synthesis was performed from both the TCR alpha and TCR beta constant segments. Library amplification used two PCR steps, and the second PCR step added sample barcodes and sequencing adapters. Sequencing of libraries was performed on Illumina HiSeq 2500 (2x100 bp) or NovaSeq (2x150 bp). As for the authors' bioinformatics: MIGEC was used to demultiplex reads and collapse the reads into UMI consensus sequences, and MiXCR was used for V(D)J alignment. Clonotypes responding to the vaccine were identified with edgeR on replicate PBMC samples, with the criteria of FDR below 0.01 and a log2 fold change above 5 up to day 15. CD4 or CD8 identity was assigned to each bulk clonotype according to whether the clonotype was present at higher abundance in the sequenced CD4 repertoire or the sequenced CD8 repertoire. In-frame beta chains were kept once TCRdb had trimmed the public reads at Q25 with fastp and called clones with MiXCR. Every entry covers one CDR3 protein and lists the most common genes and DNA from its rows. The V and J calls were determined by TCRdb, not by the authors. In this sample the table shows 120,000 or so distinct CDR3 sequences, roughly 10% of which occur a single time. The top ten clones comprise around 40% of the sample.

CDR1 and CDR2 (SEHNR, FQNEAQ) derive from the germline V gene (reference sequence). Taken from cysteine to phenylalanine, the CDR3 has 14 residues. Just the 42-base CDR3 DNA is kept, in frame starting at base 1. Unmatched junction bases come to 4, with V trimmed by 5 bases and J by 3 bases. Recombination connected TRBV7-9 to TRBJ2-5, with 9 central nucleotides matching TRBD1. This sample comprised CD8+ T cells sorted from PBMCs, obtained on the day of the yellow fever booster vaccination. The receptor was derived from a young man who received the YFV17D yellow fever vaccine. The CDR3: CASSQRTGEETQYF. The bases are TGTGCCAGCAGCCAGCGGACAGGGGAAGAGACCCAGTACTTC.